Listed here is a single TCR beta chain. Assay: immunoSEQ multiplex PCR; the TCRdb copy retains only in-frame clones and omits some. The top ten hold roughly 1.2% of the sample, which has about 44,000 clones, about nine tenths seen once. The length of the CDR3 is 14 residues. V lost 2 bases and J lost 4, with 11 bases in between. Germline assignment: CDR1 SGHVS and CDR2 FQNEAQ. The record originates from a study of T cell changes during pregnancy in multiple sclerosis. The chain combines TRBV7-8 with TRBJ1-1; the D gene is possibly TRBD1 (6 bases). This specimen was CD4+ T cells from peripheral blood mononuclear cells, taken after pregnancy. This TCR was recovered from a female donor with multiple sclerosis, enrolled in a pregnancy study. The CDR3 sequence: CASSLIQGSTEAFF. CDR3 DNA sequence: TGTGCCAGCAGCTTAATCCAGGGGTCCACTGAAGCTTTCTTT.